These T cell receptor beta chains were read from a single sample in a study of T cells in Graves' hyperthyroidism and ophthalmopathy. TCRdb itself ran the multiplex PCR reads through MiXCR, one entry per CDR3 protein. The sample holds 650,000 to 850,000 distinct CDR3 sequences, roughly a sixth seen once. Sequencing used blood. These receptors came from a woman aged 50 to 60 with Graves' hyperthyroidism that later progressed to Graves' ophthalmopathy. The CDR3 runs from the conserved cysteine through the conserved F or W. Each record gives: D gene, V gene, J gene, clone size, CDR3 protein, CDR3 DNA. D genes are given only for firm matches. The listing skips clone size in some rows; elsewhere it reads once, few, many or a size class.

>.|TRBV29-1|TRBJ1-1|.
CSVEPPNTEAFF
TGCAGCGTCGAACCCCCGAACACTGAAGCTTTCTTT
>.|TRBV20-1|TRBJ2-3|many
CSARDDRSTDTQYF
TGCAGTGCTAGAGATGACCGAAGCACAGATACGCAGTATTTT
>TRBD1|TRBV10-2|TRBJ1-1|many
CASSDRVMNTEAFF
TGCGCCAGCAGCGACAGGGTAATGAACACTGAAGCTTTCTTT
>TRBD1|TRBV20-1|TRBJ2-3|.
CSARGWTGFSADTQYF
TGCAGTGCTAGAGGGTGGACAGGGTTTAGTGCAGATACGCAGTATTTT
>.|TRBV3-1|TRBJ1-3|many
CASTDISGNTIYF
TGTGCCAGTACAGATATCTCTGGAAACACCATATATTTT
>.|TRBV5-6|TRBJ1-3|few
CASSLDRRTGLSGNTIYF
TGTGCCAGCAGCTTGGATCGCCGGACGGGTCTGAGTGGAAACACCATATATTTT
>.|TRBV14|TRBJ2-3|few
CASSQDFGRGTDTQYF
TGTGCCAGCAGCCAAGATTTCGGCAGGGGAACAGATACGCAGTATTTT
>.|TRBV14|TRBJ1-2|few
CASSQTIYGYTF
TGTGCCAGCAGCCAAACCATTTATGGCTACACCTTC
>.|TRBV29-1|TRBJ2-7|many
CSVEADTHSYEQYF
TGCAGCGTTGAAGCGGACACACACTCCTACGAGCAGTACTTC
>.|TRBV30|TRBJ2-3|many
CAWSVSGFSDTQYF
TGTGCCTGGAGTGTAAGTGGCTTTTCAGATACGCAGTATTTT
>TRBD1|TRBV10-3|TRBJ1-1|many
CAIRAPDRGTEAFF
TGTGCCATCAGAGCCCCGGACAGGGGAACTGAAGCTTTCTTT
>.|TRBV2|TRBJ1-4|many
CASSARRPVGEKLFF
TGTGCCAGCAGTGCCCGAAGGCCCGTCGGTGAAAAACTGTTTTTT
>.|TRBV19|TRBJ1-2|few
CASRAYRGDVGGRNYGYTF
TGTGCCAGTAGAGCCTACCGAGGAGATGTTGGCGGGAGAAACTATGGCTACACCTTC
>.|TRBV15|TRBJ2-5|few
CATSRDREETQYF
TGTGCCACCAGCAGAGACAGAGAAGAGACCCAGTACTTC
>.|TRBV5-1|TRBJ2-4|.
CASSGTGLKNIQYF
TGCGCCAGCAGCGGAACAGGGCTAAAAAACATTCAGTACTTC
>TRBD1|TRBV12-5|TRBJ1-2|few
CASGQDRGLLNYGYTF
TGTGCTAGTGGCCAAGACAGGGGGCTATTAAACTATGGCTACACCTTC
>.|TRBV3-1|TRBJ1-3|.
CASSLHAAGNTMYF
TGTGCCAGCAGCCTCCACGCGGCTGGAAACACCATGTATTTT
>TRBD1|TRBV7-6|TRBJ1-2|many
CASSPGGTGGYYGYTF
TGTGCCAGCAGCCCTGGGGGGACAGGGGGCTACTATGGCTACACCTTC
>.|TRBV5-1|TRBJ2-2|.
CASSLERQNTGELFF
TGCGCCAGCAGCTTGGAACGACAGAACACCGGGGAGCTGTTTTTT